Below, 29 T cell receptor beta chains from the same sample are listed, as sequenced in a study of preoperative IRX-2 immunotherapy in early breast cancer. Assay: immunoSEQ multiplex PCR; the TCRdb copy retains only in-frame clones and omits some. This sample has around 88,000 clones, with 86% found just once. Sample treatment: preoperative locoregional IRX-2 cytokine immunotherapy. The sequenced sample was tumor tissue, obtained after IRX-2 immunotherapy. The receptors here all came from a human donor with breast cancer.

The chain joins TRBV11-3 to TRBJ1-4; no clear D. The CDR3 loop spans 15 amino acids. Germline lookup yields CDR1 SGHNT and CDR2 YENEEA. V was cut by 5 bases and J by 5 bases, with 15 bases left in between. This chain's CDR3 is CASSPEYSGNEKLFF. In DNA, the CDR3 is TGTGCCAGCAGCCCAGAGTATTCGGGGAATGAAAAACTGTTTTTT.

This clone was seen more than once but under ten times. This rearrangement joins TRBV11-3 to TRBJ1-1; the match to TRBD1 covers 7 bases. Germline CDR1 is SGHNT and CDR2 is YENEEA. The V gene end was trimmed by 4 bases and the J gene end by 3 bases; junction bases not matched to a gene: 5. The CDR3 is 14 amino acids. The CDR3 coding sequence is TGTGCCAGCAGCTCCGACGACAGGGACACTGAAGCTTTCTTT. It yields the protein CASSSDDRDTEAFF.

The rearrangement uses TRBV2 and TRBJ1-5, with D perhaps matching TRBD1 (6 bases). Germline V gene data show CDR1 as SNHLY and CDR2 as FYNNEI. The ends were cut back, 5 bases at V and 6 bases at J, with 20 bases in the middle. The CDR3 has 16 residues. As DNA, the CDR3 is TGTGCCAGCAGTTTAGGGTCGGGGGCGAGCGGTCAGCCCCAGCATTTT. Protein: CASSLGSGASGQPQHF.

This chain links TRBV23-1 with TRBJ2-3; the D gene is possibly TRBD2 (7 bases). TRBV23-1 counts as an open reading frame of uncertain function. This CDR3 comprises 17 residues. Between the trimmed V and J ends, which lost 2 bases and 2 bases, there was a span of 17 bases. The CDR3 DNA reads as TGCGCCAGCAGTCAAATCCCCGCGGGGGCATCCACAGATACGCAGTATTTT. Translated: CASSQIPAGASTDTQYF.

The V gene is TRBV6-8, the J gene TRBJ2-7, with 12 bases identical to TRBD2. Germline loops: CDR1 MNHGY, CDR2 SAAAGT. With V trimmed by 5 bases and J by 1 base, 6 bases remained unmatched. The CDR3 covers 16 residues. The CDR3 nucleotides are TGTGCCAGCAGTAAGACTAGCGGGAGTAGGTCCTACGAGCAGTACTTC. Encoded protein: CASSKTSGSRSYEQYF.

The sample holds a few counts of this clone. The J gene is TRBJ2-5, the V gene TRBV11-3; the D gene is possibly TRBD2 (6 bases). V lost 5 bases, J lost 4 bases, and 14 bases lay in between. CDR3 length equals 14 residues. Germline V gene lookup returns CDR1 SGHNT and CDR2 YENEEA. CDR3 residues: CASSGGGVGETQYF. The DNA for the CDR3 is TGTGCCAGCAGCGGGGGAGGAGTTGGAGAGACCCAGTACTTC.

The V call is TRBV6-8, the J call TRBJ1-1, with D maybe TRBD1 (5 bases). CDR3 length equals 12 residues. Germline CDR1 and CDR2: MNHGY and SAAAGT. V shed 5 bases and J shed 7 bases, with 11 bases lying between them. In DNA, the CDR3 is TGTGCCAGCAGTAGGGGATTCAGTGAAGCTTTCTTT. It specifies CASSRGFSEAFF.

The CDR3 coding sequence is TGTGCCAGCAGTTACGGGCAGCCCAATGAGCAGTTCTTC. It is translated as CASSYGQPNEQFF. The chain is built from TRBV6-8 and TRBJ2-1; D not resolved. V dropped 2 bases and J dropped 6 bases, with 8 bases sitting between them. CDR3 length equals 13 residues. Germline lookup yields CDR1 MNHGY and CDR2 SAAAGT.

This clone was seen more than once but under ten times. The chain combines TRBV4-1 with TRBJ2-2, with 12 bases matching TRBD2. Germline CDR1 reads MGHRA; CDR2 reads YSYEKL. Unmatched junction bases numbered 2, after V lost 2 bases and J lost 4 bases. The CDR3 loop spans 16 amino acids. This CDR3 reads CASSQLLAGGTGELFF. For the CDR3, the DNA is TGCGCCAGCAGCCAACTACTAGCGGGGGGCACCGGGGAGCTGTTTTTT.

The genes are TRBV28 and TRBJ1-1; 7 nucleotides agree with TRBD1. Unmatched junction bases numbered 6, after V lost 5 bases and J lost 0 bases. The germline V gene encodes CDR1 MDHEN and CDR2 SYDVKM. This CDR3 is built from 15 residues. The CDR3: CASSGRDRVNTEAFF. The CDR3 nucleotides read TGTGCCAGCAGTGGCCGAGACAGGGTGAACACTGAAGCTTTCTTT.

This clone was recorded only once. The V call is TRBV19, the J call TRBJ2-4, with 10 nucleotides matching TRBD2. This CDR3 contains 17 residues. The J segment lost 3 bases and the V segment lost 1 base, leaving 6 bases of the junction unmatched. Germline CDR1 is LNHDA and CDR2 is SQIVND (reference sequence). The CDR3 nucleotides are TGTGCCAGTAGTATAGTAGCGGGGGGATGGGACAAAAACATTCAGTACTTC. Its translation is CASSIVAGGWDKNIQYF.

This clone has only one observation. V is TRBV5-1 and J is TRBJ1-5, with 7 bases lining up with TRBD1. V lost 0 bases, J lost 5 bases, and 2 bases stayed unmatched. CDR1 is SGHRS, CDR2 YFSETQ, per germline. CDR3 size: 14 residues. CDR3 coding DNA: TGCGCCAGCAGCTTGGGTGACAGGGATCAGCCCCAGCATTTT. Translated, it gives CASSLGDRDQPQHF.

V gene TRBV11-3 combines with J gene TRBJ1-4; D is unresolved. This CDR3 is 14 amino acids long. Trimming removed 1 base at V and 2 bases at J, with 5 bases between. Germline V gene data show CDR1 as SGHNT and CDR2 as YENEEA. The CDR3 DNA reads TGTGCCAGCAGCTTAGTGGGTACTAATGAAAAACTGTTTTTT. Protein sequence: CASSLVGTNEKLFF. Complete variable domain (other parts from reference TRBV11-3 and TRBJ1-4): EAGVVQSPRYKIIEKKQPVAFWCNPISGHNTLYWYLQNLGQGPELLIRYENEEAVDDSQLPKDRFSAERLKGVDSTLKIQPAELGDSAVYLCASSLVGTNEKLFFGSGTQLSVL.

The chain uses TRBV29-1 and TRBJ2-3; D remains unclear. Germline CDR1 and CDR2: SQVTM and ANQGSEA. V was clipped by 1 base and J by 0 bases, with 5 bases between them. This CDR3 region has 13 residues. CDR3 coding DNA: TGCAGCGTTGAAGGGGTTAGCACAGATACGCAGTATTTT. Encoded protein: CSVEGVSTDTQYF.

This chain uses TRBV30 with TRBJ1-4; no clear D gene. V dropped 4 bases and J dropped 8 bases, with 11 bases sitting between them. This CDR3 is built from 12 residues. CDR1 GTSNPN and CDR2 SVGIG come from the germline V gene (reference sequence). This chain's CDR3 is CAWNWGGEKLFF. The CDR3, as DNA: TGTGCCTGGAACTGGGGAGGCGAAAAACTGTTTTTT.

This clone was counted between two and nine times. J is TRBJ1-2 and V is TRBV5-2; the table's D call TRBD1 went unverified against the DNA. TRBV5-2 is tagged as a pseudogene. The CDR3 consists of 14 residues. The CDR3 here is CASSLDRRQNGYTF. The CDR3, as DNA: TGTGCCAGCAGCTTAGATCGACGACAGAATGGCTACACCTTC.

The chain links TRBV18 to TRBJ2-3; perhaps TRBD2 as D (6 bases). Between the trimmed V and J ends, which lost 3 bases and 1 base, there was a span of 14 bases. This CDR3 spans 16 amino acids. Germline CDR1 reads KGHSH; CDR2 reads LQKENI. The CDR3 DNA follows: TGTGCCAGCTCACCGTCTGGGGGAGGAGGCACAGATACGCAGTATTTT. Amino acids: CASSPSGGGGTDTQYF.

The rearrangement joins TRBV18 to TRBJ1-2, with unresolved D. The V end lost 3 bases, the J end lost 3 bases, and 11 bases lay between the germline ends. In germline, CDR1 is KGHSH, CDR2 LQKENI. This CDR3 has 14 residues. CDR3 protein: CASSPGLEYYGYTF. As DNA, the CDR3 is TGTGCCAGCTCACCCGGACTCGAATACTATGGCTACACCTTC.

CDR3 bases: TGTGCCACCAGCAGAGATGGTCCGGATGAAAAACTGTTTTTT. Protein product: CATSRDGPDEKLFF. The rearrangement joins TRBV15 to TRBJ1-4, with D hard to call. The CDR3 totals 14 residues. Trimming stripped 0 bases from V and 6 bases from J, with 8 bases between. CDR1 and CDR2 from the germline V gene are LNHNV and YYDKDF (reference sequence).

The chain carries TRBV29-1 and TRBJ1-1, with unresolved D. Trimming left V 6 bases short and J 2 bases short, with 13 bases between. CDR1 is SQVTM, CDR2 ANQGSEA, per germline. The CDR3 contains 13 residues. The CDR3 sequence: CSVSRGGNTEAFF. DNA for the CDR3: TGCAGCGTCTCTCGGGGAGGCAACACTGAAGCTTTCTTT.

V usage is TRBV18 and J usage is TRBJ1-1, with D perhaps TRBD1 (6 bases). Trimming stripped 8 bases from V and 1 base from J, with 11 bases between. Per the germline V gene, CDR1 is KGHSH and CDR2 is LQKENI. CDR3 size: 13 residues. The CDR3 DNA reads TGTGCCAGCCGGGGACACCAGAACACTGAAGCTTTCTTT. It translates to CASRGHQNTEAFF.

The chain is built from TRBV11-3 and TRBJ2-3; a weak D match, TRBD2 (6 bases). Germline values: CDR1 SGHNT, CDR2 YENEEA. V was pared by 3 bases and J by 2 bases, with 15 bases between. The CDR3 consists of 16 residues. CDR3 bases: TGTGCCAGCAGCTTTGTAGGACTACCAAACACAGATACGCAGTATTTT. It is translated as CASSFVGLPNTDTQYF.

The chain joins TRBV6-8 to TRBJ2-3, with TRBD2 as a possible D gene (5 bases). Germline V gene lookup returns CDR1 MNHGY and CDR2 SAAAGT. This CDR3 has 13 residues. Trimming cost V 6 bases and J 3 bases, with 10 bases left between them. The CDR3 nucleotides are TGTGCCAGCAGGGGAGACACGACAGATACGCAGTATTTT. Its protein is CASRGDTTDTQYF.

The chain joins TRBV6-8 to TRBJ2-2; the D gene is possibly TRBD1 (5 bases). CDR1 and CDR2 from the germline V gene are MNHGY and SAAAGT. V was cut by 10 bases and J by 4 bases, with 13 bases left in between. The CDR3 covers 13 residues. The CDR3 region is CAIKGRPTGELFF. The CDR3 coding sequence is TGTGCCATCAAGGGGCGGCCCACCGGGGAGCTGTTTTTT.

The chain couples TRBV6-7 to TRBJ2-2; unclear D gene. TRBV6-7 is marked as an open reading frame, function uncertain. Trimming removed 7 bases from V and 3 bases from J, with 12 bases in between. The CDR3 consists of 14 residues. The CDR3 DNA reads TGTGCCAGCACGGACCTTAGATACACCGGGGAGCTGTTTTTT. Protein product: CASTDLRYTGELFF.

This chain links TRBV10-1 with TRBJ2-3, with D maybe TRBD1 (6 bases). V was shortened by 0 bases and J by 4 bases, with 11 bases between the two germline ends. Germline lookup yields CDR1 WNHNN and CDR2 SYGVQD (reference sequence). The CDR3 is 15 amino acids. DNA of the CDR3: TGCGCCAGCAGTGAGTCACAGGGAGCGGCAGATACGCAGTATTTT. It translates to CASSESQGAADTQYF.

The chain links TRBV19 to TRBJ1-6; 7 bases line up with TRBD1. V was pared by 6 bases and J by 7 bases, with 6 bases of the junction left unmatched. CDR1 is LNHDA, CDR2 SQIVND, per germline (reference sequence). CDR3 length: 14 residues. The CDR3 region is CASSTGQPNSPLHF. CDR3 sequence (DNA): TGTGCCAGTAGCACGGGACAGCCAAATTCACCCCTCCACTTT.

This chain connects TRBV5-1 to TRBJ1-1; TRBD1 matches 7 bases. The CDR3 has 14 amino acids. CDR1 is SGHRS, CDR2 YFSETQ, per germline. The ends lost 4 bases at V and 5 bases at J; junction bases unmatched: 8. This CDR3 is CASSPMTGKTEAFF. CDR3 sequence (DNA): TGCGCCAGCAGCCCTATGACAGGGAAAACTGAAGCTTTCTTT.

The chain couples TRBV30 to TRBJ1-1; 7 bases match TRBD1. V was clipped by 5 bases and J by 11 bases; unmatched bases: 14. This CDR3 has 13 amino acids. CDR1 is GTSNPN and CDR2 is SVGIG in the germline V gene (reference sequence). The DNA for the CDR3 is TGTGCCTGGGAGACAGGGTTATTGGGGGGGGCTTTCTTT. It codes for CAWETGLLGGAFF.